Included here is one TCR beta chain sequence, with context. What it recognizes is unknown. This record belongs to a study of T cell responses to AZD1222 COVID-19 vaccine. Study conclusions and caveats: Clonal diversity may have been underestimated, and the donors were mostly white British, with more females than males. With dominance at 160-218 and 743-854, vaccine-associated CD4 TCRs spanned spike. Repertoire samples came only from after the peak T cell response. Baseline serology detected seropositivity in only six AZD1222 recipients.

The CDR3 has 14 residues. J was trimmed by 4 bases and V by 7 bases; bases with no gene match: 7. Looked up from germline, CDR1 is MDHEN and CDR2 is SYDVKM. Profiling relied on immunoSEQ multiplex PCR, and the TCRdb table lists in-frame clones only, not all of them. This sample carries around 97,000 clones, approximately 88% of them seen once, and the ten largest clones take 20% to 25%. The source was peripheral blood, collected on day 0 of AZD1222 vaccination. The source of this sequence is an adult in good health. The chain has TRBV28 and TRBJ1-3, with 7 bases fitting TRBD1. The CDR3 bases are TGTGCCAGCAAACAGGGGTTTGGAGGAAACACCATATATTTT. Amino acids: CASKQGFGGNTIYF.